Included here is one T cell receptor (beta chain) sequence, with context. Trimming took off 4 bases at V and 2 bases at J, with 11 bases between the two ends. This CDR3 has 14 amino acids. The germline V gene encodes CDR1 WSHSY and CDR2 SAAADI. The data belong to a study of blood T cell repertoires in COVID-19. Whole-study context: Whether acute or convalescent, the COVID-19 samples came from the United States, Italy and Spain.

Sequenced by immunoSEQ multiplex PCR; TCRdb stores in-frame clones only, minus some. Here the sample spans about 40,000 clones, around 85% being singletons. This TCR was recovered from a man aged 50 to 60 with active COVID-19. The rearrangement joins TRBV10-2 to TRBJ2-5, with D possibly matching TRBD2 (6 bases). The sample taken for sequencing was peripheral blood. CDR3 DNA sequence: TGCGCCAGCAGTGCCGCTAGCGCACAAGAGACCCAGTACTTC. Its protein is CASSAASAQETQYF.